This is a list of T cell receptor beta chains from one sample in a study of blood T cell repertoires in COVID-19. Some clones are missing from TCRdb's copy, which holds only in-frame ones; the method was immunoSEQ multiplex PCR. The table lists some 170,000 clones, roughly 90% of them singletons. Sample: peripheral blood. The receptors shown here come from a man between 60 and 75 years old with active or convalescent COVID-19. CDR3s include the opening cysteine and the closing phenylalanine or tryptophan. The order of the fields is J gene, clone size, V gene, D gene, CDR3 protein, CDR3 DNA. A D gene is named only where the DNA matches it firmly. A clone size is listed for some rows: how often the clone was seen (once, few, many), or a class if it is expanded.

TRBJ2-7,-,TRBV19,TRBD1,CASSTRDSLLREQYF,TGTGCCAGTAGTACCCGGGACAGCCTTCTAAGGGAGCAGTACTTC
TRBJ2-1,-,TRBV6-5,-,CASSYNRAHEQFF,TGTGCCAGCAGTTACAACAGGGCCCATGAGCAGTTCTTC
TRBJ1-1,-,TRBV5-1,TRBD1,CASSPGQGATEAFF,TGCGCCAGCAGCCCGGGACAGGGTGCGACTGAAGCTTTCTTT
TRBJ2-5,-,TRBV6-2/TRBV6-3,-,CASSYSKFQETQYF,TGTGCCAGCAGTTACTCGAAGTTCCAGGAGACCCAGTACTTC
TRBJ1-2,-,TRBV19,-,CASSDTYRAGWDGYTF,TGTGCCAGTAGCGACACATACAGGGCCGGCTGGGATGGCTACACCTTC
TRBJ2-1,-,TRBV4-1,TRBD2,CASSQGPSGGLYNEQFF,TGCGCCAGCAGCCAAGGTCCGAGCGGGGGGCTTTACAATGAGCAGTTCTTC
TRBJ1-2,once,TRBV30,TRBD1,CAWSAKPGQGVSGYTF,TGTGCCTGGAGCGCTAAACCGGGACAGGGGGTTTCTGGCTACACCTTC
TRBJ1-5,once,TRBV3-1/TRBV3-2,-,CASSQGQRVQPQHF,TGTGCCAGCAGCCAAGGGCAGCGGGTTCAGCCCCAGCATTTT
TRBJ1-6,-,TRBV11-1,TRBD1,CASRGQGKNSPLHF,TGTGCCAGCAGGGGACAGGGCAAGAATTCACCCCTCCACTTT
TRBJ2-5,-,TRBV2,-,CASRRLAVETQYF,TGTGCCAGCAGGAGGCTAGCAGTGGAGACCCAGTACTTC
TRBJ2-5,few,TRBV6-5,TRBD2,CASDGGALETQYF,TGTGCCAGCGACGGGGGGGCGTTAGAGACCCAGTACTTC
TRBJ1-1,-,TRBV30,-,CAWKRQENTEAFF,TGTGCCTGGAAACGACAAGAGAACACTGAAGCTTTCTTT
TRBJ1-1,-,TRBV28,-,CASSLPVINTEAFF,TGTGCCAGCAGTTTACCAGTGATTAACACTGAAGCTTTCTTT
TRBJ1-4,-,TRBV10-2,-,CASGPANEKLFF,TGCGCCAGCGGGCCAGCTAATGAAAAACTGTTTTTT
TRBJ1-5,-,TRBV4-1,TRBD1,CASSPGTGDNQPQHF,TGCGCCAGCAGCCCCGGGACAGGGGACAATCAGCCCCAGCATTTT
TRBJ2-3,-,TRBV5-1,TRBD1,CASSLGGQGSTDTQYF,TGCGCCAGCAGCTTGGGGGGACAGGGGAGCACAGATACGCAGTATTTT
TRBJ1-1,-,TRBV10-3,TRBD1,CAISEAGGNTEAFF,TGTGCCATCAGTGAAGCAGGGGGAAACACTGAAGCTTTCTTT
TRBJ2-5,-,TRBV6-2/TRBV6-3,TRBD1,CASSSGTGSETQYF,TGTGCCAGCAGTTCCGGGACAGGGTCAGAGACCCAGTACTTC
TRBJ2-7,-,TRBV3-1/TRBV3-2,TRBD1,CASSKGTGYEQYF,TGTGCCAGCAGCAAAGGGACAGGGTACGAGCAGTACTTC
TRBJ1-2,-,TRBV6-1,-,CASSDVNRANYGYTF,TGTGCCAGCAGTGACGTGAACAGGGCTAACTATGGCTACACCTTC
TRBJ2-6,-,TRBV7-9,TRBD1,CASSGQAPGGANVLTF,TGTGCCAGCAGCGGACAGGCCCCCGGGGGGGCCAACGTCCTGACTTTC
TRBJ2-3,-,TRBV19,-,CASSLGDTQYF,TGTGCCAGTAGCCTCGGGGATACGCAGTATTTT
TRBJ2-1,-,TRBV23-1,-,CASSQSSAGWDNEQLF,TGCGCCAGCAGTCAATCGTCAGCAGGATGGGACAATGAGCAGCTCTTC
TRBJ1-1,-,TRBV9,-,CASSPRRGGLNTEAFF,TGTGCCAGCAGCCCAAGACGGGGAGGATTGAACACTGAAGCTTTCTTT
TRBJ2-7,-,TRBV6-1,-,CASSELAQGKYEQYF,TGTGCCAGCAGTGAATTGGCGCAGGGGAAGTACGAGCAGTACTTC
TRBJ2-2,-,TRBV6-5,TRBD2,CASSYSTSITGELFF,TGTGCCAGCAGTTACTCGACTAGCATCACCGGGGAGCTGTTTTTT
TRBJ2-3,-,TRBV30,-,CAWSDGGRSDTQYF,TGTGCCTGGAGTGATGGAGGGAGGTCAGATACGCAGTATTTT
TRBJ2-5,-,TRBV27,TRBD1,CASSLSPRGYVETQYF,TGTGCCAGCAGTTTATCGCCCAGGGGGTACGTGGAGACCCAGTACTTC